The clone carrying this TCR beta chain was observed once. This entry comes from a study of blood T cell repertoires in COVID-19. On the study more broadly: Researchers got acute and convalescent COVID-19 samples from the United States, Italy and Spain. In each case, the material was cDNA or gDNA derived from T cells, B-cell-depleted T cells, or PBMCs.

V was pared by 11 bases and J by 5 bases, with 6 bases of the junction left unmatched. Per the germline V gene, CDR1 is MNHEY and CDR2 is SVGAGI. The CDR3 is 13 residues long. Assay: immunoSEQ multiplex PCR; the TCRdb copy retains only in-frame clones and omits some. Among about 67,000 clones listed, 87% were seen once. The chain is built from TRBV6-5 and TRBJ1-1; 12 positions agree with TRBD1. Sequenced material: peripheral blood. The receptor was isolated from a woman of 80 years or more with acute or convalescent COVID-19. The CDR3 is CAGGDRGRTEAFF. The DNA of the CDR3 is TGTGCCGGAGGGGACAGGGGGCGGACTGAAGCTTTCTTT.